Here is one T cell receptor beta chain with its context. Antigen: not known. Every isolated RNA sample was fully reverse transcribed, so sequencing captured expressed TCRB transcripts. Deep immunoSEQ sequencing covered naive, central memory and regulatory T cell samples. Libraries were prepared by immunoSEQ multiplex PCR; TCRdb keeps only in-frame clonotypes and omits some of them. Of about 340,000 clones in the sample, around 7.6% were seen once. Staining for CD45RO/CCR7/CD25/CD127/CD95/CD27 allowed sorting of CD4+ naive, central memory, regulatory and stem cell-like memory cells. This entry is derived from a study of beta chain features in type 1 diabetes. Study in general: Sorted cells from all samples, numbering roughly 100 million, were examined.

The germline V and J ends were trimmed by 0 bases and 5 bases, with 6 bases remaining between them. The CDR3 runs 13 residues. CDR1 is SGDLS, CDR2 YYNGEE, per germline. Study-wide points: At VDJ recombination sites, type 1 diabetes patients had fewer insertions and more deleted nucleotides.

V and J are TRBV9 and TRBJ2-1, with D hard to call. The sequence derives from a woman between 18 and 29 years old in good health. Sequencing was done on a sample of central memory CD4+ T cells from blood. In nucleotides, the CDR3 is TGTGCCAGCAGCGTAGAACAGAACAATGAGCAGTTCTTC. Translating gives CASSVEQNNEQFF.